A selection of T cell receptor beta chains follows, all from one sample in a study of cytotoxic CD8 clonotypes in ibrutinib-treated CLL. Sequencing used immunoSEQ multiplex PCR; TCRdb keeps in-frame clones, though not all of them. The repertoire includes 200,000 to 250,000 clones, more than 75% of them detected once, and over 9.5% sits in the top ten. This specimen was PBMCs, taken after 12 months of ibrutinib treatment. The receptor source for this set is a human donor with chronic lymphocytic leukemia. The CDR3 runs from the conserved cysteine through the conserved F or W.

V	CDR3
TRBV5-1	CASSSGQGAYNYNEQFF
TRBV5-8	CASSLGAPPLHF
TRBV19	CATRAGTGELFF
TRBV5-4	CASSLRLDNSPLHF
TRBV10-3	CAIRSGQAYEQYF
TRBV4-1	CASSQWDGETQYF
TRBV5-1	CASSLYGQGARYNEQFF
TRBV28	CASRPPVANEQFF
TRBV5-6	CASSSQGGLKPLHF
TRBV2	CASHRDSYEQYF
TRBV6-1	CASSEATGGQETQYF
TRBV9	CASSEGYGYTF
TRBV28	CASSPRLLETQYF
TRBV4-1	CASSLVGAHEKLFF
TRBV7-6	CASSLGHTGTRKYSGNTIYF
TRBV2	CASRTGTLGSFF
TRBV29-1	CSVKVAFLGGELFF
TRBV19	CASSFTFPSNEQFF
TRBV5-4	CASSQDGPGGNTGELFF
TRBV6-4	CASSDSSDRRHGYTF
TRBV6-1	CASSERTGDRDTQYF
TRBV19	CASSISWGADNQPQHF
TRBV11-1	CASSFDLGEQFF
TRBV18	CASSQGVGGYEQYF
TRBV10-2	CASSGRVVYEQYF
TRBV7-8	CASSPPGFANEQFF
TRBV27	CASSLWVQPNTGELFF
TRBV6-1	CASSERVIGLRSYEQYF
TRBV18	CASSPIPGLVNTEAFF
TRBV28	CASSARDTIYF
TRBV11-2	CASSLRDGGNYGYTF
TRBV10-1	CASLVTSGSATDTQYF
TRBV5-1	CASSPEGGRRTFF
TRBV5-1	CASSLDAGVNQPQHF
TRBV7-6	CASSYSDSGSTDTQYF
TRBV2	CATDPSTSGRGDEQYF
TRBV6-1	CASNLKEDYGYTF
TRBV5-4	CASSPGQGKILTNIQYF
TRBV11-1	CASSFLGSSYEQYF
TRBV10-3	CAITKRVGQGNTEAFF
TRBV5-4	CASSLTSGQVQETQYF
TRBV2	CASRSSSGLNTGELFF
TRBV7-3	CASSPTGTGVYGYTF
TRBV11-2	CASNGFRDQETQYF
TRBV28	CASSSWDRENGYTF
TRBV7-9	CASSLPGPQETQYF
TRBV6-6	CASSYGAGGPADTQYF
TRBV20-1	CSARVGGTQYF
TRBV19	CASARNLNTEAFF
TRBV2	CASTGRQGYQPQHF
TRBV10-1	CASSGGPYNEQFF
TRBV15	CATSRVGAGTGGVSSYNSPLHF
TRBV2	CASLAGGRDTQYF
TRBV6-5	CASSSGGKEKLFF
TRBV6-1	CASKITRETYEQYF